The 30 T cell receptor beta chains below all came from one sample that was sequenced in a study of graft-versus-host responses after intestinal transplantation. The antigens these receptors bind are not known. Libraries were prepared by immunoSEQ multiplex PCR; TCRdb keeps only in-frame clonotypes and omits some of them. In the table there are tens of thousands of clones, roughly 93% of which are singletons. The specimen comprised unstimulated CD4+ T cells sorted from spleen or lymph node cells, sampled before transplant. These receptors came from a human donor who was the organ donor for an intestinal transplant.

V usage is TRBV6-5 and J usage is TRBJ2-1, with D possibly being TRBD1 (6 bases). The germline V gene encodes CDR1 MNHEY and CDR2 SVGAGI. This CDR3 has 14 residues. Deletions cut 6 bases from V and 3 bases from J, with 12 bases between. The CDR3 nucleotides read TGTGCCAGCAGGCCCCAGGGGAGCTACAATGAGCAGTTCTTC. Translated: CASRPQGSYNEQFF.

V and J are TRBV7-6 and TRBJ1-4, with TRBD1 identical over 7 bases. The CDR3 is 15 amino acids. The V gene's germline CDR1 is SGHVS and CDR2 FNYEAQ. The junction had 7 bases not matched to a gene; V was cut back by 1 base and J by 8 bases. CDR3: CASSLGDRMVEKLFF. For the CDR3, the DNA is TGTGCCAGCAGCTTAGGGGACAGAATGGTAGAAAAACTGTTTTTT.

This sequence joins TRBV7-9 and TRBJ1-2, with a tentative D call TRBD1 (5 bases). Trimming left V 1 base short and J 6 bases short, with 9 bases between. In germline, CDR1 is SEHNR, CDR2 FQNEAQ (reference sequence). The length of the CDR3 is 13 residues. For the CDR3, the DNA is TGTGCCAGCAGCTTAGAGGCAGGGCATGGCTACACCTTC. Its protein is CASSLEAGHGYTF.

CDR3 coding DNA: TGTGCCAGCAGGCGCGAGAGGGGGGGCCAATCCTACGAGCAGTACTTC. Its translation is CASRRERGGQSYEQYF. J is TRBJ2-7 and V is TRBV27; D is possibly TRBD2 (7 bases). The CDR3 has 16 amino acids. Trimming stripped 6 bases from V and 1 base from J, with 19 bases between. Germline V gene lookup returns CDR1 MNHEY and CDR2 SMNVEV (reference sequence).

The V call is TRBV19, the J call TRBJ2-7; 8 nucleotides line up with TRBD1. V shed 7 bases and J 5 bases; nucleotides not matched to a gene: 7. The CDR3 contains 13 residues. Germline values: CDR1 LNHDA, CDR2 SQIVND (reference sequence). The CDR3 region has the DNA TGTGCCAGTACCCACCCGACAGGGGACGAGCAGTACTTC. Translation: CASTHPTGDEQYF.

V is TRBV7-9 and J is TRBJ2-3, with D possibly matching TRBD1 (6 bases). This CDR3 has 16 amino acids. Looked up from germline, CDR1 is SEHNR and CDR2 is FQNEAQ (reference sequence). V was trimmed by 3 bases and J by 0 bases, leaving 13 bases between them. The CDR3 nucleotides read TGTGCCAGCAGCTTCCCTTGGACAGAAAGCACAGATACGCAGTATTTT. Its translation is CASSFPWTESTDTQYF.

Here the CDR3 reads CASSSGQGGEGYTF. In DNA, the CDR3 is TGTGCCAGCAGCTCGGGACAGGGAGGTGAGGGCTACACCTTC. The chain recombines TRBV7-2 with TRBJ1-2; 9 bases are shared with TRBD1. This CDR3 spans 14 amino acids. V lost 4 bases to trimming and J lost 8 bases; unmatched junction nucleotides: 8. The germline V gene has CDR1 SGHTA and CDR2 FQGNSA.

The V call is TRBV10-3, the J call TRBJ2-2; 9 nucleotides agree with TRBD1. Germline CDR1 reads ENHRY; CDR2 reads SYGVKD. This CDR3 has 15 amino acids. The J segment lost 4 bases and the V segment lost 7 bases, leaving 7 bases of the junction unmatched. CDR3 amino acids: CAITWDRDFTGELFF. For the CDR3, the DNA is TGTGCCATCACCTGGGACAGGGACTTCACCGGGGAGCTGTTTTTT.

The J gene is TRBJ2-1, the V gene TRBV9, with D perhaps TRBD1 or TRBD2 (6 bases each). Germline V gene data show CDR1 as SGDLS and CDR2 as YYNGEE. Between the trimmed V and J ends, which lost 6 bases and 6 bases, there was a span of 19 bases. There are 15 residues in the CDR3. CDR3 bases: TGTGCCAGCAACCCGACAGGAATACTAGCCAATGAGCAGTTCTTC. Translated: CASNPTGILANEQFF.

There are a few counts of this clone. The rearrangement joins TRBV6-5 to TRBJ1-2; tentative D call: TRBD1 (5 bases). Trimming stripped 2 bases from V and 6 bases from J, with 16 bases between. CDR3 length: 15 residues. Germline CDR1 MNHEY, CDR2 SVGAGI. The CDR3 DNA sequence: TGTGCCAGCAGTTACGGGGTACGGGGGGTCGATGGCTACACCTTC. Its translation: CASSYGVRGVDGYTF.

The chain joins TRBV5-4 to TRBJ1-6, with a tentative D call TRBD1 (5 bases). The CDR3 has 16 amino acids. The ends were cut back, 1 base at V and 5 bases at J, with 13 bases in the middle. From germline, CDR1 is SGHNT and CDR2 YYREEE (reference sequence). The CDR3 nucleotides are TGTGCCAGCAGCTTGATCGGGGGTGGACATAATTCACCCCTCCACTTT. It is translated as CASSLIGGGHNSPLHF.

V usage is TRBV7-9 and J usage is TRBJ2-3; possible D gene TRBD2, 7 bases. Trimming took 2 bases from V and 4 from J, leaving 10 bases between them. CDR3 size: 14 residues. Germline V CDR1 and CDR2: SEHNR, FQNEAQ (reference sequence). This CDR3 reads CASSLRGAADTQYF. In nucleotides, the CDR3 is TGTGCCAGCAGCTTACGGGGGGCCGCAGATACGCAGTATTTT.

V is TRBV5-1 and J is TRBJ1-1; tentative D call: TRBD1 (5 bases). This CDR3 region has 13 residues. Between the trimmed V and J ends, which lost 4 bases and 0 bases, there was a span of 7 bases. Germline V gene data show CDR1 as SGHRS and CDR2 as YFSETQ. The CDR3 sequence: CASSATVNTEAFF. In DNA, the CDR3 is TGCGCCAGCAGCGCGACAGTGAACACTGAAGCTTTCTTT.

This rearrangement joins TRBV4-1 to TRBJ1-2; D might be TRBD1 (5 bases). Looked up from germline, CDR1 is MGHRA and CDR2 is YSYEKL. Trimming took off 3 bases at V and 2 bases at J, with 13 bases between the two ends. The CDR3 has 15 residues. CDR3 in amino acids: CASSQYRDENYGYTF. CDR3 nucleotides: TGCGCCAGCAGCCAGTATCGGGACGAAAACTATGGCTACACCTTC.

As DNA, the CDR3 is TGCAGCGTTATGGGACACCGAAGCCAAGAGACCCAGTACTTC. Encoded protein: CSVMGHRSQETQYF. The chain joins TRBV29-1 to TRBJ2-5; perhaps TRBD1 as D (6 bases). With 5 bases removed from V and 1 base from J, the gap between germline ends came to 14 bases. The CDR3 length is 14 residues. CDR1 is SQVTM, CDR2 ANQGSEA, per germline.

The CDR3 region is CASRGQGADTQYF. CDR3 sequence (DNA): TGTGCCAGCAGGGGACAGGGGGCAGATACGCAGTATTTT. The chain uses TRBV9 and TRBJ2-3, with 11 bases identical to TRBD1. The CDR3 loop spans 13 amino acids. Germline V gene sequence: CDR1 SGDLS, CDR2 YYNGEE. Trimming at V came to 5 bases and at J to 4 bases, leaving 0 bases not matched to a gene.

The gene calls are TRBV9 and TRBJ2-5; D not resolved. V was trimmed by 0 bases and J by 5 bases, leaving 8 bases between them. The CDR3 has 13 residues. Germline V CDR1 and CDR2: SGDLS, YYNGEE. The CDR3: CASSVESVETQYF. Here the CDR3 DNA reads TGTGCCAGCAGCGTAGAGAGTGTTGAGACCCAGTACTTC.

V usage is TRBV10-3 and J usage is TRBJ1-2; 8 bases fit TRBD1. The germline V gene has CDR1 ENHRY and CDR2 SYGVKD. V was clipped by 6 bases and J by 8 bases; unmatched bases: 5. The CDR3 extends over 12 amino acids. CDR3 loop: CAISQGAQGYTF. Written as DNA, the CDR3 is TGTGCCATCAGCCAGGGGGCGCAAGGCTACACCTTC.

The V and J genes are TRBV5-1 and TRBJ2-6; 7 bases line up with TRBD1. Germline lookup yields CDR1 SGHRS and CDR2 YFSETQ. V lost 7 bases and J lost 0; bases outside the gene matches: 16. There are 19 residues in the CDR3. The CDR3 DNA sequence: TGCGCCAGCGCTACAGGGACAGCAACATTCCTCTCTGGGGCCAACGTCCTGACTTTC. Its translation is CASATGTATFLSGANVLTF.

The V gene is TRBV7-3, the J gene TRBJ2-3, with 8 bases lining up with TRBD2. Germline assignment: CDR1 SGHTA and CDR2 FQGTGA. This CDR3 spans 17 amino acids. V lost 2 bases to trimming and J lost 1 base; unmatched junction nucleotides: 8. DNA of the CDR3: TGTGCCAGCAGCTTAGGAGGCCTGCGGGGGGGCACAGATACGCAGTATTTT. It encodes CASSLGGLRGGTDTQYF.

The rearrangement joins TRBV28 to TRBJ1-2; D call uncertain. The CDR3 extends over 12 amino acids. CDR1 and CDR2 from the germline V gene are MDHEN and SYDVKM. The V end was cut by 7 bases, the J end by 1 base, with 7 bases between. CDR3 nucleotide sequence: TGTGCCAGCACAAGAATTAACTATGGCTACACCTTC. As protein: CASTRINYGYTF.

This clone appeared a few times. The chain links TRBV6-5 to TRBJ2-7; 8 positions match TRBD1. CDR3 length equals 15 residues. Germline V CDR1 and CDR2: MNHEY, SVGAGI. V lost 2 bases, J lost 2 bases, and 5 bases stayed unmatched. CDR3 DNA: TGTGCCAGCAGTTACGTAACAGGGGGAACCTACGAGCAGTACTTC. Amino acids: CASSYVTGGTYEQYF.

This chain joins TRBV9 and TRBJ2-7; 10 bases fit TRBD1. The germline gives CDR1 SGDLS, CDR2 YYNGEE. CDR3 size: 14 residues. With 5 bases clipped from V and 2 bases from J, the junction kept 4 bases outside the gene matches. Here the CDR3 DNA reads TGTGCCAGCAGTCCAGGACAGGGGGCCTACGAGCAGTACTTC. Its translation: CASSPGQGAYEQYF.

The V call is TRBV21-1, the J call TRBJ1-2; the D call TRBD1 from the table was never checked on the DNA. TRBV21-1 is termed a pseudogene. CDR3 length: 12 amino acids. Here the CDR3 reads CASSKAPGSVTF. The CDR3 nucleotides are TGTGCCAGCAGCAAAGCCCCAGGGTCGGTCACCTTC.

The chain links TRBV5-6 to TRBJ1-1; D not certain. Trimming removed 1 base from V and 4 bases from J, with 5 bases in between. The CDR3 totals 12 residues. The germline V gene encodes CDR1 SGHDT and CDR2 YYEEEE. Written as DNA, the CDR3 is TGTGCCAGCAGCTTGAGGGCCACTGAAGCTTTCTTT. Translating it yields CASSLRATEAFF.

The chain is built from TRBV2 and TRBJ2-4; D gene unclear. The ends were cut back, 6 bases at V and 7 bases at J, with 13 bases in the middle. The CDR3 loop spans 13 amino acids. CDR1 SNHLY and CDR2 FYNNEI come from the germline V gene. The CDR3 protein is CASSFGDPNIQYF. In nucleotides, the CDR3 is TGTGCCAGCAGCTTTGGAGACCCTAACATTCAGTACTTC.

The genes are TRBV5-4 and TRBJ1-4; D gene unclear. Trimming stripped 0 bases from V and 0 bases from J, with 6 bases between. Germline V gene lookup returns CDR1 SGHNT and CDR2 YYREEE (reference sequence). The CDR3 is 15 residues long. The CDR3 loop is CASSLVGATNEKLFF. The CDR3 nucleotides read TGTGCCAGCAGCTTGGTCGGTGCAACTAATGAAAAACTGTTTTTT. The full variable domain, rest sourced from reference TRBV5-4 and TRBJ1-4, is ETGVTQSPTHLIKTRGQQVTLRCSSQSGHNTVSWYQQALGQGPQFIFQYYREEENGRGNFPPRFSGLQFPNYSSELNVNALELDDSALYLCASSLVGATNEKLFFGSGTQLSVL.

This chain links TRBV28 with TRBJ1-2, with a tentative D call TRBD1 (5 bases). CDR1 is MDHEN, CDR2 SYDVKM, per germline. This CDR3 is 13 amino acids long. V lost 2 bases, J lost 7 bases, and 11 bases lay in between. CDR3 sequence reads: CASSLEGWSGYTF. The CDR3 DNA reads TGTGCCAGCAGTTTAGAGGGGTGGTCTGGCTACACCTTC.

V is TRBV5-1 and J is TRBJ1-5; perhaps TRBD1 as D (5 bases). This CDR3 contains 16 residues. Germline assignment: CDR1 SGHRS and CDR2 YFSETQ. V was trimmed by 0 bases and J by 7 bases, leaving 17 bases between them. CDR3 coding DNA: TGCGCCAGCAGCTTGGGGGCTCAGGGACCGGGGCAGCCCCAGCATTTT. Translating it yields CASSLGAQGPGQPQHF.

V and J are TRBV19 and TRBJ1-1, with TRBD1 identical over 11 bases. The CDR3 spans 18 residues. CDR1 and CDR2 from the germline V gene are LNHDA and SQIVND (reference sequence). The junction had 14 bases not matched to a gene; V was cut back by 6 bases and J by 2 bases. Here the CDR3 reads CASRDGTGTGGINTEAFF. The CDR3 DNA follows: TGTGCCAGTAGAGACGGTACCGGGACAGGGGGAATAAACACTGAAGCTTTCTTT. The variable domain in full, with the rest retrieved from reference TRBV19 and TRBJ1-1, is DGGITQSPKYLFRKEGQNVTLSCEQNLNHDAMYWYRQDPGQGLRLIYYSQIVNDFQKGDIAEGYSVSREKKESFPLTVTSAQKNPTAFYLCASRDGTGTGGINTEAFFGQGTRLTVV.